The 10 T cell receptor beta chains listed next were all sequenced from one sample in a study of T-cell memory formation after mild COVID-19. TCRdb used MiXCR to reprocess the 5' RACE reads, holding one entry per CDR3 protein. The sample has some 350,000 distinct CDR3 sequences, about an eighth seen once. Input material: PBMCs or a T cell subset sorted from them (not recorded which). These receptors were obtained from a young man who had mild COVID-19 (a few samples of this study predate the infection). Cell type and time point are not known.

V is TRBV7-3 and J is TRBJ1-2, with D maybe TRBD1 (6 bases). Trimming removed 4 bases from V and 8 bases from J, with 11 bases in between. The CDR3 has 12 residues. Germline V gives CDR1 SGHTA, CDR2 FQGTGA. The CDR3 reads CASSSGTTGYTF. CDR3 in DNA: TGTGCCAGCAGCTCCGGGACAACCGGCTACACCTTC.

This clonotype was seen at least ten times. This chain joins TRBV6-1 and TRBJ1-2; 9 bases agree with TRBD1. CDR3 length equals 16 residues. V was pared by 0 bases and J by 8 bases, with 10 bases of the junction left unmatched. CDR1 and CDR2 from the germline V gene are MNHNS and SASEGT. The CDR3 spells CASSEALGTGSIGYTF. The DNA of the CDR3 is TGTGCCAGCAGTGAAGCGCTAGGGACAGGGTCGATCGGCTACACCTTC.

This clonotype was seen a few times. The chain recombines TRBV29-1 with TRBJ2-5; D gene uncertain. Trimming removed 7 bases from V and 5 bases from J, with 11 bases in between. The CDR3 is made up of 11 amino acids. Germline V gene sequence: CDR1 SQVTM, CDR2 ANQGSEA. CDR3 amino acids: CSALLLETQYF. CDR3 nucleotide sequence: TGCAGCGCACTACTCCTCGAGACCCAGTACTTC.

The rearrangement uses TRBV20-1 and TRBJ1-2, with D perhaps matching TRBD1 (5 bases). Trimming pared 7 bases from V and 4 bases from J, leaving 16 bases between. Germline V lookup: CDR1 DFQATT, CDR2 SNEGSKA (reference sequence). The CDR3 extends over 13 amino acids. This CDR3 is CSVAGIPGYGYTF. CDR3 DNA sequence: TGCAGTGTCGCAGGGATTCCGGGCTATGGCTACACCTTC.

This clonotype was counted between two and nine times. The genes are TRBV6-5 and TRBJ2-5; D is unclear. CDR3 size: 15 residues. The germline V and J ends were trimmed by 0 bases and 1 base, with 9 bases remaining between them. Germline V CDR1 and CDR2: MNHEY, SVGAGI. The CDR3 region is CASSYSWRSQETQYF. The CDR3 DNA sequence: TGTGCCAGCAGTTACTCCTGGCGGTCCCAAGAGACCCAGTACTTC.

CDR3 nucleotide sequence: TGTGCCAGCAGTTTGGGCTCCGCAGATACGCAGTATTTT. This gives the protein CASSLGSADTQYF. V usage is TRBV12-3 or TRBV12-4 and J usage is TRBJ2-3; D is undetermined. This CDR3 region has 13 residues. Trimming removed 3 bases from V and 4 bases from J, with 8 bases in between.

The chain carries TRBV14 and TRBJ1-5; a weak D match, TRBD1 (5 bases). V lost 6 bases, J lost 5 bases, and 11 bases lay in between. This CDR3 region has 13 residues. CDR1 and CDR2 (germline): SGHDN, FVKESK. CDR3 sequence (DNA): TGTGCCAGCAGATCGGGGCCCGATCAGCCCCAGCATTTT. Protein sequence: CASRSGPDQPQHF.

There are a few counts of this clonotype. The rearrangement joins TRBV5-1 to TRBJ1-4; D might be TRBD1 (5 bases). From germline, CDR1 is SGHRS and CDR2 YFSETQ. Trimming shortened V by 4 bases and J by 13 bases, and 20 bases separated the two germline ends. The CDR3 consists of 14 residues. The CDR3 region is CASSAGLGLPGLFF. Written as DNA, the CDR3 is TGCGCCAGCAGCGCGGGACTCGGCCTCCCCGGACTGTTTTTT.

The J gene is TRBJ2-1, the V gene TRBV30, with D uncertain. V was shortened by 0 bases and J by 7 bases, with 7 bases between the two germline ends. CDR1 is GTSNPN and CDR2 is SVGIG in the germline V gene (reference sequence). This CDR3 contains 12 residues. The CDR3: CAWSVPPNEQFF. In DNA form, the CDR3 reads TGTGCCTGGAGTGTACCCCCTAATGAGCAGTTCTTC.

The chain uses TRBV28 and TRBJ2-7; TRBD1 agrees at 7 bases. CDR1 and CDR2 from the germline V gene are MDHEN and SYDVKM. The V gene end was trimmed by 5 bases and the J gene end by 4 bases; junction bases not matched to a gene: 8. This CDR3 contains 14 residues. The CDR3 coding sequence is TGTGCCAGCAGTACCAGGACAGGAGATTACGAGCAGTACGTC. This encodes CASSTRTGDYEQYV.